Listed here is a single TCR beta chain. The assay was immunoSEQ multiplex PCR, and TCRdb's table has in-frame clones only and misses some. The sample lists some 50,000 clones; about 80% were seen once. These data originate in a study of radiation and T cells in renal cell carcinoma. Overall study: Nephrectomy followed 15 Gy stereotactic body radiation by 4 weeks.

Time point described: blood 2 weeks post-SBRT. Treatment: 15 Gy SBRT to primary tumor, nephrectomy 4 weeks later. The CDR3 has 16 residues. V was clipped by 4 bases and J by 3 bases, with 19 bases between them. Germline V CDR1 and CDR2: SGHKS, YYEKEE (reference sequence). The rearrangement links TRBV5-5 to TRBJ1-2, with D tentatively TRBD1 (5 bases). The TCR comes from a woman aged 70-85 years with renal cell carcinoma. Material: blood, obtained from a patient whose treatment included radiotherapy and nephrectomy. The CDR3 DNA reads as TGTGCCAGCAGCATGGACATCCGAGTGTTATACTATGGCTACACCTTC. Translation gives CASSMDIRVLYYGYTF.